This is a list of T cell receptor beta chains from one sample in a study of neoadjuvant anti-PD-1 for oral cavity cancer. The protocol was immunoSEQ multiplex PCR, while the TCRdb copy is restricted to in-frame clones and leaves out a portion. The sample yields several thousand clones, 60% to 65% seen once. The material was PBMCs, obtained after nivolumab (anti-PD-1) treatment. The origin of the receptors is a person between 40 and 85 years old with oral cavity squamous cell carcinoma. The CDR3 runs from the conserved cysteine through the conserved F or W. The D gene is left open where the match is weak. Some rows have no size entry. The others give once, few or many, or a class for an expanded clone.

CDR3nt: TGCGCCAGCAGCCTAGGGACGGGGGGCAGCTACGAGCAGTACTTC; CDR3aa: CASSLGTGGSYEQYF; abundance: once; len: 15; v_gene: TRBV5-1; j_gene: TRBJ2-7; d_gene: NA
CDR3nt: TGTGCCAGCGGCCGGGGGGCCCGAGCAGATACGCAGTATTTT; CDR3aa: CASGRGARADTQYF; abundance: NA; len: 14; v_gene: TRBV6-6; j_gene: TRBJ2-3; d_gene: NA
CDR3nt: TGTGCCACCAGCGACGCATTGGAGACTGAAGCTTTCTTT; CDR3aa: CATSDALETEAFF; abundance: few; len: 13; v_gene: TRBV15; j_gene: TRBJ1-1; d_gene: NA
CDR3nt: TGCGCCAGCAGCTCCTTGGGACAGGGGGCCCCAAGCTCTGGAAACACCATATATTTT; CDR3aa: CASSSLGQGAPSSGNTIYF; abundance: NA; len: 19; v_gene: TRBV5-1; j_gene: TRBJ1-3; d_gene: TRBD1
CDR3nt: TGTGCCAGCAGGCCAACCCGGACAGGGCTTCTGAACACCGGGGAGCTGTTTTTT; CDR3aa: CASRPTRTGLLNTGELFF; abundance: NA; len: 18; v_gene: TRBV25-1; j_gene: TRBJ2-2; d_gene: TRBD1
CDR3nt: TGTGCCAGCAGTTTGGTAGGGAAAGGAGGGCTCGAGACCCAGTACTTC; CDR3aa: CASSLVGKGGLETQYF; abundance: NA; len: 16; v_gene: TRBV28; j_gene: TRBJ2-5; d_gene: NA
CDR3nt: TGCGCCAGCAGTGAAAGGGGAACCACTGAAGCTTTCTTT; CDR3aa: CASSERGTTEAFF; abundance: NA; len: 13; v_gene: TRBV10-2; j_gene: TRBJ1-1; d_gene: NA
CDR3nt: TGCGCCAGCAGCTTGGACGGTTCACCCCTCCACTTT; CDR3aa: CASSLDGSPLHF; abundance: NA; len: 12; v_gene: TRBV5-1; j_gene: TRBJ1-6; d_gene: NA
CDR3nt: TGTGCCAGCAGTTTACTTGGACAGAGGGGCGCCGGGGAGCTGTTTTTT; CDR3aa: CASSLLGQRGAGELFF; abundance: NA; len: 16; v_gene: TRBV6-5; j_gene: TRBJ2-2; d_gene: NA
CDR3nt: TGTGCCAGCAGCGTAGCTTTGGGACAGGGGGCTTTTGAGCAGTTCTTC; CDR3aa: CASSVALGQGAFEQFF; abundance: once; len: 16; v_gene: TRBV9; j_gene: TRBJ2-1; d_gene: TRBD1
CDR3nt: TGTGCCAGCAGTCCCTGGGACAGGGGGCCCTCTGGGGCCAACGTCCTGACTTTC; CDR3aa: CASSPWDRGPSGANVLTF; abundance: NA; len: 18; v_gene: TRBV25-1; j_gene: TRBJ2-6; d_gene: TRBD1
CDR3nt: TGTGCCAGCAGTGAAGGGGGACAGGGCCGGGCCATATATTTT; CDR3aa: CASSEGGQGRAIYF; abundance: NA; len: 14; v_gene: TRBV2; j_gene: TRBJ1-3; d_gene: TRBD1
CDR3nt: TGCGCCAGCAGCTTCGGGGATCTCACCTACGAGCAGTACTTC; CDR3aa: CASSFGDLTYEQYF; abundance: NA; len: 14; v_gene: TRBV5-1; j_gene: TRBJ2-7; d_gene: NA
CDR3nt: TGCGCCAGCAGCTTGCTAGGGGGCGCCGGCGGGGAGCTGTTTTTT; CDR3aa: CASSLLGGAGGELFF; abundance: few; len: 15; v_gene: TRBV5-1; j_gene: TRBJ2-2; d_gene: TRBD1
CDR3nt: TGTGCCAGCAGCGTAGGTAGGACAGGCCCTGTTTTGGGGGAGCTGTTTTTT; CDR3aa: CASSVGRTGPVLGELFF; abundance: NA; len: 17; v_gene: TRBV9; j_gene: TRBJ2-2; d_gene: TRBD1